This T cell receptor beta chain derives from a study of neurological immune-mediated disorders. This clonotype was picked up many times. There are 15 residues in the CDR3. Germline assignment: CDR1 SEHNR and CDR2 FQNEAQ (reference sequence). Unmatched junction bases numbered 7, after V lost 4 bases and J lost 4 bases. 5'RACE with 10-nucleotide random UMIs produced the cDNA. TCRdb passed the 5' RACE reads through MiXCR, listing each CDR3 protein once. Among tens of thousands of distinct CDR3 sequences listed, approximately 10% were seen once. The source material was PBMCs. The receptor was derived from a man aged 35 to 55 in good health. The chain recombines TRBV7-9 with TRBJ2-1, with 7 bases identical to TRBD2. CDR3 DNA: TGTGCCAGCAGCTCCCTGACTAGCCCTTACAATGAGCAGTTCTTC. This sequence encodes CASSSLTSPYNEQFF. The full variable domain, its missing parts supplied by reference TRBV7-9 and TRBJ2-1, is DTGVSQNPRHKITKRGQNVTFRCDPISEHNRLYWYRQTLGQGPEFLTYFQNEAQLEKSRLLSDRFSAERPKGSFSTLEIQRTEQGDSAMYLCASSSLTSPYNEQFFGPGTRLTVL.